The rows below give T cell receptor beta chains drawn from one sample of a study of blood T cells in healthy people across ages. Via MiXCR, TCRdb re-called the 5' RACE reads, giving one row per CDR3 protein. The sample records about 1.5 million distinct CDR3 sequences, approximately 40% being singletons. Sequenced input: blood. The receptors derive from a woman aged 18-29 years in good health. Each CDR3 is given without its conserved first and last residue.

V gene: TRBV9
CDR3 protein: ASSVWGLAHNEQF

V gene: TRBV3-1
CDR3 protein: ASSPRLAGDTDTQY

V gene: TRBV3-1
CDR3 protein: ASSQTSGGRNEQF

V gene: TRBV2
CDR3 protein: ASKELLAGGGSGANVLT

V gene: TRBV20-1
CDR3 protein: SAQSGNEQY

V gene: TRBV20-1
CDR3 protein: SASSDQETQY

V gene: TRBV5-1
CDR3 protein: ASSETSGANNEQF

V gene: TRBV14
CDR3 protein: ASSLPGHPVEQY

V gene: TRBV16
CDR3 protein: ASSQSTLVEGEDGYT

V gene: TRBV6-1
CDR3 protein: ASSERLEIYGYT

V gene: TRBV6-1
CDR3 protein: ASSEGAPLH

V gene: TRBV7-9
CDR3 protein: ASSLGSEGYT

V gene: TRBV5-4
CDR3 protein: ASSVPGSQTGELF

V gene: TRBV12-5
CDR3 protein: ASGLVLGRDTSRTQY

V gene: TRBV6-1
CDR3 protein: ARSEKGLAVPSYEQY

V gene: TRBV7-9
CDR3 protein: ASRRSGLVHEQF

V gene: TRBV5-1
CDR3 protein: ASSLAPVGTEAF

V gene: TRBV20-1
CDR3 protein: SASRANYYNEQF

V gene: TRBV4-2
CDR3 protein: ASSQEVTYTGELF

V gene: TRBV2
CDR3 protein: ASSEGGQVGTDTQY

V gene: TRBV7-2
CDR3 protein: ASSSSREFQPQH

V gene: TRBV20-1
CDR3 protein: SARDEAGPPDTQY

V gene: TRBV5-6
CDR3 protein: ASNRAGPETQY

V gene: TRBV5-6
CDR3 protein: ASSMYGTVNTEAF

V gene: TRBV21-1
CDR3 protein: ACSKPQAQNIQY

V gene: TRBV20-1
CDR3 protein: SANARGANTEAF

V gene: TRBV2
CDR3 protein: ASSAAPGLYGYT

V gene: TRBV30
CDR3 protein: AWSAGTGYEQY

V gene: TRBV27
CDR3 protein: ASSFDIGGIYNSPLH

V gene: TRBV11-2
CDR3 protein: ASSSGTSSETDTQY

V gene: TRBV30
CDR3 protein: AWSESWNEQY

V gene: TRBV4-1
CDR3 protein: ASSQSRDLLPQETQY

V gene: TRBV20-1
CDR3 protein: SALPGTAYNSPLH

V gene: TRBV12-3/TRBV12-4
CDR3 protein: ASSNLAGGINEQF

V gene: TRBV12-3/TRBV12-4
CDR3 protein: AGSLWETQY

V gene: TRBV9
CDR3 protein: TSSAYQETQY